This T cell receptor beta chain was captured by sequencing in a study of shared clonotypes between healthy human individuals. Germline V lookup: CDR1 SEHNR, CDR2 FQNEAQ (reference sequence). Trimming removed 6 bases from V and 2 bases from J, with 11 bases in between. The CDR3 totals 13 residues. TCRdb's copy holds only in-frame clones and misses some; the assay was immunoSEQ multiplex PCR. Of about 2.1 million clones in the sample, 93% are singletons; the top ten hold roughly 1.7%. Terminally differentiated effector memory CD45RA+ cells were excluded from the naive CD8 cells, which were CD45RO-negative and positively selected for CCR7.

Sequencing was done on a sample of naive CD8+ T cells from PBMCs. V usage is TRBV7-9 and J usage is TRBJ2-7, with D maybe TRBD1 (5 bases). The sequence was obtained from a man aged 18 to 30 in good health. Some clones in this sample may be carry-over from other donors' samples. The CDR3 sequence is CASRDSQAYEQYF. CDR3 in DNA: TGTGCCAGCAGAGACAGCCAAGCCTACGAGCAGTACTTC.